This TCR beta chain comes out of a study of blood T cell repertoires in COVID-19. Study at large: From T cells, B-cell-depleted T cells, or PBMCs came the material, which was cDNA or gDNA.

Using immunoSEQ multiplex PCR, the repertoire was profiled, and TCRdb retains in-frame clones only, with some absent. The data contain about 250,000 clones, 86% of them singletons. The V gene's germline CDR1 is LNHDA and CDR2 SQIVND (reference sequence). After removal of 6 bases from V and 2 bases from J, the junction contained 4 bases not matched to a gene. This CDR3 region has 14 residues. Seattle cases were enrolled at active infection and followed longitudinally. V is TRBV19 and J is TRBJ2-5; 9 nucleotides line up with TRBD2. The sample was peripheral blood. This clonotype originated in a woman aged 80 or over with COVID-19, enrolled during active disease. CDR3 sequence reads: CASSPAGGQETQYF. CDR3 sequence (DNA): TGTGCCAGTAGCCCAGCGGGGGGACAAGAGACCCAGTACTTC.